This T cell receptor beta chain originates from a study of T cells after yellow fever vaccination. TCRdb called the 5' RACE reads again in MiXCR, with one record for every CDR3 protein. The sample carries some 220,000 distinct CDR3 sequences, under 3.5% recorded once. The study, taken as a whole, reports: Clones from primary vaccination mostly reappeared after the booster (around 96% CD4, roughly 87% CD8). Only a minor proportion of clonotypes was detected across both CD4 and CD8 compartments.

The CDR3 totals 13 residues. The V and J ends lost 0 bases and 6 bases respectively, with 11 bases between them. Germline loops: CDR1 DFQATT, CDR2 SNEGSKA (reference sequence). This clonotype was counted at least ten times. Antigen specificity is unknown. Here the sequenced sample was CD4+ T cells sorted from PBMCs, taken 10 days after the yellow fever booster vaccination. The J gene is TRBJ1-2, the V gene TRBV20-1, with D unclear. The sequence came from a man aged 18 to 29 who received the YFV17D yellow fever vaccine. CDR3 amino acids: CSARDRLMDGYTF. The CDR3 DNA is TGCAGTGCTAGAGACCGGTTAATGGATGGCTACACCTTC.